Listed below are T cell receptor beta chains from one sample, sequenced in a study of T cell repertoires in cytomegalovirus infection. TCRdb recomputed calls from the reads with MiXCR, one row per CDR3 protein. This sample has 300,000 or so distinct CDR3 sequences, with over 20% found just once. The sample was PBMCs. Receptors originate from a human donor in good health (CMV status not recorded). Some clones in this sample may be carry-over from other donors' samples. Both conserved end residues are part of each CDR3. Fields, in order: clone size, V gene, J gene, D gene, CDR3 DNA, CDR3 protein. D genes are given only for firm matches. Size is stated for part of the rows, as once, few or many counts, or as a class when the clone is expanded.

-	TRBV2	TRBJ1-6	-	TGTGCCAGCAGTGAACAGGACAACTCCTATAATTCACCCCTCCACTTT	CASSEQDNSYNSPLHF
-	TRBV5-1	TRBJ2-7	TRBD2	TGCGCCAGCAGCTTGGGACTAGCGGGAGTCGACGAGCAGTACTTC	CASSLGLAGVDEQYF
-	TRBV19	TRBJ2-7	-	TGTGCCAGTTCCACCAGGGCAGGGCGTCTGGAGCAGTACTTC	CASSTRAGRLEQYF
-	TRBV7-3	TRBJ2-3	TRBD2	TGTGCCAGCAGCTTAACGGCACTAGCGGGGAGCACAGATACGCAGTATTTT	CASSLTALAGSTDTQYF
few	TRBV4-3	TRBJ1-5	TRBD1	TGCGCCAGCAGCCGAAGCAGGGGGAGCCAGCCCCAGCATTTT	CASSRSRGSQPQHF
few	TRBV7-2	TRBJ1-1	-	TGTGCCAGCAGCACGAGACAGGAGGAAGCTTTCTTT	CASSTRQEEAFF
-	TRBV24-1	TRBJ2-1	TRBD1	TGTGCCACCACCCGGGACAGGGGGTCGGATGAGCAGTTCTTC	CATTRDRGSDEQFF
many	TRBV15	TRBJ2-6	-	TGTGCCACCAGCACGGGGTTATTCTCTGGGGCCAACGTCCTGACTTTC	CATSTGLFSGANVLTF
few	TRBV28	TRBJ1-6	TRBD1	TGTGCCAGCAGTCCCGTTCAGGGGGGGAATTCACCCCTCCACTTT	CASSPVQGGNSPLHF
-	TRBV29-1	TRBJ2-3	-	TGCAGCGTTCGTCCCGCGGGCCCGGGGGATACGCAGTATTTT	CSVRPAGPGDTQYF
few	TRBV5-5	TRBJ2-7	TRBD2	TGTGCCAGCAGCGGCGGGAGTCGTTCCTACGAGCAGTACTTC	CASSGGSRSYEQYF
many	TRBV7-2	TRBJ2-7	TRBD2	TGTGCCAGCAGCACCACGGGAGGGGTTTCCTACGAGCAGTACTTC	CASSTTGGVSYEQYF
once	TRBV19	TRBJ1-1	-	TGTGCCAGTAGTTCCGGTCGAGGGAAGAGCACTGAAGCTTTCTTT	CASSSGRGKSTEAFF
-	TRBV4-2	TRBJ2-7	-	TGTGCCAGCAGCCGTTCGGAGCCCCCGACGGAAGAGCAGTACTTC	CASSRSEPPTEEQYF
many	TRBV7-2	TRBJ2-3	TRBD1	TGTGCCAGCAGCTTAACAGGGGGCGCGGGCACAGATACGCAGTATTTT	CASSLTGGAGTDTQYF
-	TRBV10-3	TRBJ1-2	-	TGTGCCATCAGTGAGGACTATGGCTACACCTTC	CAISEDYGYTF
-	TRBV5-1	TRBJ1-4	TRBD1	TGCGCCAGCAGCTTGAAGGGGGCGCGGGGGGAAAAACTGTTTTTT	CASSLKGARGEKLFF
many	TRBV5-6	TRBJ2-5	-	TGTGCCAGCAGCTTGCGGGTTTCAGGGTTTAGGGCAGAGACCCAGTACTTC	CASSLRVSGFRAETQYF
-	TRBV5-6	TRBJ2-5	-	TGTGCCAGCTCCGGGACGGCGCAAGAGACCCAGTACTTC	CASSGTAQETQYF
few	TRBV10-3	TRBJ2-5	-	TGTGCCACCAACGGGGGCGGAGAGACCCAGTACTTC	CATNGGGETQYF
few	TRBV19	TRBJ1-2	-	TGTGCCAGTATCCCCCATTCGGGTATCCTGACTAACTATGGCTACACCTTC	CASIPHSGILTNYGYTF
-	TRBV27	TRBJ1-1	-	TGTGCCAGCAGTTTCTTCTCGGGGGGAGCTGAAGCTTTCTTT	CASSFFSGGAEAFF
-	TRBV6-2/TRBV6-3	TRBJ2-1	-	TGTGCCAGCAGTTACTTACTCTCGGAGCAGTTCTTC	CASSYLLSEQFF
few	TRBV2	TRBJ2-1	TRBD2	TGTGCCAGCAGCCGCCTAGCGGGGGCGCATGGGGATGAGCAGTTCTTC	CASSRLAGAHGDEQFF
few	TRBV20-1	TRBJ1-1	TRBD1	TGCAGTGCTAGCCCAGGGGGCCCGAACACTGAAGCTTTCTTT	CSASPGGPNTEAFF
many	TRBV7-2	TRBJ1-4	TRBD1	TGTGCCAGCAGCCGACAGGGGGCTTTGACTAATGAAAAACTGTTTTTT	CASSRQGALTNEKLFF
-	TRBV20-1	TRBJ2-7	TRBD2	TGCAGTGCTAGAGGCGGGAGAGGGTCCTACGAGCAGTACTTC	CSARGGRGSYEQYF
many	TRBV5-1	TRBJ1-2	TRBD1	TGCGCCAGCAGCTTGACAGGGGAAGAAGAAGGCTACACCTTC	CASSLTGEEEGYTF
many	TRBV7-2	TRBJ2-5	-	TGTGCCAGCAGCGGGACGGGAGAGACCCAGTACTTC	CASSGTGETQYF
-	TRBV29-1	TRBJ2-5	-	TGCAGCGTTGAAGGGGACGGTACGAGGACCCAGTACTTC	CSVEGDGTRTQYF
few	TRBV6-1	TRBJ1-4	-	TGTGCCAGCAGGGTATCAGTAACTAATGAAAAACTGTTTTTT	CASRVSVTNEKLFF
many	TRBV7-2	TRBJ2-6	-	TGTGCCAGCAGCACAGGACAGCCCTCTGGGGCCAACGTCCTGACTTTC	CASSTGQPSGANVLTF
many	TRBV7-2	TRBJ2-1	TRBD2	TGTGCCAGCAGCTCATCCGGGACTAGCGGGAGAGTTGAGCAGTTCTTC	CASSSSGTSGRVEQFF
-	TRBV6-2/TRBV6-3	TRBJ2-1	-	TGTGCCAGCAGAACGGGGGAGAGCGATGAGCAGTTCTTC	CASRTGESDEQFF
-	TRBV11-2	TRBJ2-7	TRBD2	TGTGCCAGCAGCTTATTGTGGGGACCCGGGAGGTACGAGCAGTACTTC	CASSLLWGPGRYEQYF
many	TRBV7-2	TRBJ2-3	-	TGTGCCAGCAGTCAGGGCGGGAGCACAGATACGCAGTATTTT	CASSQGGSTDTQYF
-	TRBV29-1	TRBJ2-5	-	TGCAGCGTTGAGGCCAGTCAAGAGACCCAGTACTTC	CSVEASQETQYF
once	TRBV7-2	TRBJ2-3	-	TGTGCCAGCAGCTTAATGGGTGGAGGTTCCTCTAGCACAGATACGCAGTATTTT	CASSLMGGGSSSTDTQYF
few	TRBV12-3/TRBV12-4	TRBJ2-4	-	TGTGCCAGCAGTTTTTCAGGGGTATTAGCCAAAAACATTCAGTACTTC	CASSFSGVLAKNIQYF
-	TRBV5-1	TRBJ1-5	TRBD1	TGCGCCAGCAGGCCGGGGACAGGCGGGCAGCCCCAGCATTTT	CASRPGTGGQPQHF
many	TRBV7-2	TRBJ2-1	TRBD2	TGTGCCAGCAGCAGGACTAGCGGGAGGAGCTCCTACAATGAGCAGTTCTTC	CASSRTSGRSSYNEQFF
-	TRBV3-1	TRBJ2-5	-	TGTGCCAGCAGCCACGGGGAAGAGACCCAGTACTTC	CASSHGEETQYF
many	TRBV5-1	TRBJ1-2	-	TGCGCCAGCAGCATCTCAGGGGACGCGGGGTATGGCTACACCTTC	CASSISGDAGYGYTF
-	TRBV24-1	TRBJ2-3	-	TGTGCCACCAGTGATCCTCTGTCCCTTCACGGGGCAGATACGCAGTATTTT	CATSDPLSLHGADTQYF
many	TRBV7-2	TRBJ2-7	-	TGTGCCAGCAGCTTAAGCTTTGCGGAGGCCTACGAGCAGTACTTC	CASSLSFAEAYEQYF